Below, 32 T cell receptor beta chains from the same sample are listed, as sequenced in a study of technical replicates of blood from several donors. The table came from immunoSEQ multiplex PCR; TCRdb's copy has only in-frame clones and leaves some out. Of about 100,000 clones in the sample, approximately 95% were seen once. The specimen sequenced was T cells isolated from PBMCs. Receptors were obtained from a human donor in good health.

The rearrangement joins TRBV29-1 to TRBJ2-1; 10 bases fit TRBD1. Germline V gene sequence: CDR1 SQVTM, CDR2 ANQGSEA. The CDR3 spans 13 residues. Germline trimming cut 4 bases from V and 6 bases from J; bases unmatched to any gene: 3. The CDR3 loop is CSVGGQGVNEQFF. CDR3 in DNA: TGCAGCGTTGGTGGACAGGGGGTCAATGAGCAGTTCTTC.

The rearrangement joins TRBV5-6 to TRBJ2-1, with 8 bases fitting TRBD2. J gave up 2 bases and V 2 bases, and 0 bases lay outside the gene matches. The CDR3 consists of 14 residues. CDR1 SGHDT and CDR2 YYEEEE come from the germline V gene. CDR3 DNA sequence: TGTGCCAGCAGCTTAGCGGGAGCCTACAATGAGCAGTTCTTC. Its protein product is CASSLAGAYNEQFF.

Here the CDR3 reads CASMGAGGSLEQFF. CDR3 coding DNA: TGTGCCAGTATGGGGGCAGGGGGCTCACTCGAGCAGTTCTTC. The chain combines TRBV19 with TRBJ2-1; TRBD1 agrees at 8 bases. Trimming cost V 7 bases and J 10 bases; bases outside gene matches: 12. This CDR3 region has 14 residues. CDR1 and CDR2 from the germline V gene are LNHDA and SQIVND (reference sequence).

The V call is TRBV29-1, the J call TRBJ1-1, with D possibly TRBD1 on 5 matching bases. V was clipped by 4 bases and J by 5 bases, with 11 bases between them. Germline lookup yields CDR1 SQVTM and CDR2 ANQGSEA. The CDR3 runs to 12 residues. The CDR3 reads CSVGGEGTEAFF. CDR3 in DNA: TGCAGCGTTGGGGGGGAAGGAACTGAAGCTTTCTTT.

This clone was recorded only once. This chain uses TRBV7-2 with TRBJ1-6, with 9 bases lining up with TRBD1. The length of the CDR3 is 16 residues. CDR1 and CDR2 (germline): SGHTA, FQGNSA. Unmatched junction bases numbered 4, after V lost 1 base and J lost 6 bases. CDR3 amino acids: CASSLVGTGSNSPLHF. CDR3 in DNA: TGTGCCAGCAGCTTAGTTGGGACAGGGAGTAATTCACCCCTCCACTTT.

This chain uses TRBV28 with TRBJ2-1; TRBD1 matches 7 bases. V dropped 5 bases and J dropped 3; count of bases not matched to a gene: 7. CDR3 size: 15 residues. The germline V gene has CDR1 MDHEN and CDR2 SYDVKM. As DNA, the CDR3 is TGTGCCAGCAGTCTTGACAGGGCAATCTACAATGAGCAGTTCTTC. It translates to CASSLDRAIYNEQFF.

This chain links TRBV5-6 with TRBJ2-4; tentatively, D is TRBD2 (6 bases). The germline V and J ends were trimmed by 0 bases and 6 bases, with 16 bases remaining between them. The CDR3 extends over 16 amino acids. CDR1 and CDR2 (germline): SGHDT, YYEEEE. The CDR3 is CASSLAQPGRSNIQYF. DNA of the CDR3: TGTGCCAGCAGCTTGGCCCAACCGGGGAGGTCAAACATTCAGTACTTC.

The chain joins TRBV11-2 to TRBJ2-5, with 8 bases lining up with TRBD2. The CDR3 runs 16 residues. Trimming removed 3 bases from V and 4 bases from J; junction bases left unmatched: 10. Per germline, CDR1 SGHAT and CDR2 FQNNGV. CDR3 sequence reads: CASSFRLASSRETQYF. Here the CDR3 DNA reads TGTGCCAGCAGCTTCCGACTAGCGAGCTCCCGAGAGACCCAGTACTTC.

This chain links TRBV28 with TRBJ2-1; 9 positions agree with TRBD2. Per the germline V gene, CDR1 is MDHEN and CDR2 is SYDVKM. Unmatched junction bases numbered 9, after V lost 6 bases and J lost 6 bases. The length of the CDR3 is 15 residues. DNA for the CDR3: TGTGCCAGCAGAGAGAGCGGGAGGTTTGGCAATGAGCAGTTCTTC. Amino acid sequence: CASRESGRFGNEQFF.

The chain carries TRBV6-1 and TRBJ2-7; tentatively, D is TRBD1 (6 bases). Trimming pared 6 bases from V and 0 bases from J, leaving 9 bases between. Germline V gives CDR1 MNHNS, CDR2 SASEGT. The CDR3 totals 13 residues. This CDR3 is CASRGQSSYEQYF. The CDR3 DNA is TGTGCCAGCAGGGGACAAAGCTCCTACGAGCAGTACTTC.

The chain couples TRBV15 to TRBJ2-7, with D possibly matching TRBD2 (7 bases). The germline V gene encodes CDR1 LNHNV and CDR2 YYDKDF (reference sequence). This CDR3 spans 15 amino acids. V lost 0 bases, J lost 0 bases, and 9 bases lay in between. CDR3 loop: CATSRDAGASYEQYF. In DNA form, the CDR3 reads TGTGCCACCAGCAGAGACGCGGGGGCCTCCTACGAGCAGTACTTC.

The chain links TRBV30 to TRBJ1-1, with a tentative D call TRBD1 (6 bases). This CDR3 spans 12 amino acids. CDR1 and CDR2 (germline): GTSNPN, SVGIG (reference sequence). V dropped 1 base and J dropped 7 bases, with 10 bases sitting between them. CDR3: CAWSGPGVEAFF. The DNA of the CDR3 is TGTGCCTGGAGTGGGCCAGGGGTTGAAGCTTTCTTT.

This clone showed up just once. The chain carries TRBV30 and TRBJ2-7, with D perhaps TRBD1 (6 bases). The length of the CDR3 is 13 residues. The germline gives CDR1 GTSNPN, CDR2 SVGIG (reference sequence). Trimming left V 2 bases short and J 0 bases short, with 8 bases between. Here the CDR3 reads CAWSTGISYEQYF. CDR3 coding DNA: TGTGCCTGGAGTACAGGGATCTCCTACGAGCAGTACTTC.

The chain carries TRBV5-4 and TRBJ1-1; unclear D gene. Germline V lookup: CDR1 SGHNT, CDR2 YYREEE (reference sequence). The CDR3 is 14 residues long. Trimming cost V 0 bases and J 1 base, with 7 bases left between them. CDR3: CASSLDSRNTEAFF. Here the CDR3 DNA reads TGTGCCAGCAGCTTGGACAGCCGGAACACTGAAGCTTTCTTT.

The chain is built from TRBV5-4 and TRBJ2-7; 8 nucleotides agree with TRBD2. In germline, CDR1 is SGHNT, CDR2 YYREEE (reference sequence). Losses at the gene ends were 0 bases for V and 3 bases for J; bases not matched to a gene: 8. CDR3 size: 16 residues. The CDR3 nucleotides read TGTGCCAGCAGCTTGGGGGAACTAGCGGATATCTACGAGCAGTACTTC. It is translated as CASSLGELADIYEQYF.

V gene TRBV30 combines with J gene TRBJ1-4, with D possibly TRBD1 on 5 matching bases. The CDR3 has 12 amino acids. CDR1 GTSNPN and CDR2 SVGIG come from the germline V gene (reference sequence). Trimming left V 7 bases short and J 6 bases short, with 12 bases between. CDR3 in DNA: TGTGCCTCCCGGGGGGGAGATGAAAAACTGTTTTTT. This codes for CASRGGDEKLFF.

In this sample, this clone turned up a few times. The chain recombines TRBV10-3 with TRBJ1-1, with a tentative D call TRBD1 (6 bases). Trimming left V 3 bases short and J 2 bases short, with 10 bases between. CDR1 and CDR2 (germline): ENHRY, SYGVKD. The CDR3 covers 14 residues. CDR3 sequence: CAISDFGGNTEAFF. Here the CDR3 DNA reads TGTGCCATCAGTGATTTTGGGGGCAACACTGAAGCTTTCTTT.

This clone appeared a single time. V and J are TRBV6-1 and TRBJ2-1; 7 nucleotides line up with TRBD1. This CDR3 contains 13 residues. J gave up 4 bases and V 6 bases, and 3 bases lay outside the gene matches. Germline V lookup: CDR1 MNHNS, CDR2 SASEGT. The CDR3 loop is CASSEGQYNEQFF. The CDR3 nucleotides read TGTGCCAGCAGCGAGGGACAGTACAATGAGCAGTTCTTC.

This sequence joins TRBV10-3 and TRBJ2-2; 8 bases align to TRBD1. Germline V CDR1 and CDR2: ENHRY, SYGVKD. The V and J ends lost 9 bases and 1 base, in that order; junction bases with no gene match: 1. CDR3 length: 13 residues. The CDR3, as DNA: TGTGCCATGGGACAGGAGAACACCGGGGAGCTGTTTTTT. It is translated as CAMGQENTGELFF.

This clone showed up just once. The DNA of the CDR3 is TGTGCCTGGATTTCGGGACAGCTATATGGCTACACCTTC. It yields the protein CAWISGQLYGYTF. This chain uses TRBV30 with TRBJ1-2, with 7 bases that match TRBD1. V was pared by 4 bases and J by 5 bases, with 7 bases of the junction left unmatched. Per germline, CDR1 GTSNPN and CDR2 SVGIG (reference sequence). CDR3 length: 13 residues.

The V and J genes are TRBV2 and TRBJ2-5; D gene unclear. V dropped 2 bases and J dropped 0 bases, with 7 bases sitting between them. CDR3 size: 14 residues. The germline V gene has CDR1 SNHLY and CDR2 FYNNEI. CDR3 region: CASSEQQHQETQYF. Here the CDR3 DNA reads TGTGCCAGCAGTGAACAACAGCACCAAGAGACCCAGTACTTC.

V usage is TRBV11-2 and J usage is TRBJ2-1, with TRBD2 matching over 9 bases. The germline CDR1 and CDR2 sequences are SGHAT and FQNNGV. After removal of 3 bases from V and 8 bases from J, the junction contained 8 bases not matched to a gene. The CDR3 sequence is 15 residues long. DNA for the CDR3: TGTGCCAGCAGCTTGATAGCGGGAGCGGAGGATGAGCAGTTCTTC. Translated: CASSLIAGAEDEQFF.

The V gene is TRBV27, the J gene TRBJ2-5; D unresolved. Trimming shortened V by 6 bases and J by 5 bases, and 13 bases separated the two germline ends. The length of the CDR3 is 13 residues. CDR1 and CDR2 (germline): MNHEY, SMNVEV (reference sequence). CDR3 loop: CASRHHSTETQYF. In DNA form, the CDR3 reads TGTGCCAGCAGACACCACAGTACGGAGACCCAGTACTTC.

The CDR3 DNA reads as TGTGCCAGCAGCTTAAAGTCGGGATTAGCTGAAGCTTTCTTT. Translation: CASSLKSGLAEAFF. The gene calls are TRBV7-9 and TRBJ1-1; unclear D gene. The ends were cut back, 2 bases at V and 6 bases at J, with 13 bases in the middle. Germline V lookup: CDR1 SEHNR, CDR2 FQNEAQ (reference sequence). The CDR3 consists of 14 residues.

The chain recombines TRBV2 with TRBJ2-7; 12 nucleotides line up with TRBD1. Trimming took 6 bases from V and 5 from J; bases not matched to a gene: 8. Germline V gene lookup returns CDR1 SNHLY and CDR2 FYNNEI. The CDR3 extends over 15 amino acids. CDR3 DNA sequence: TGTGCCAGCAGGCCAGGGACAGGGGGCATGGACGAGCAGTACTTC. Translation gives CASRPGTGGMDEQYF.

The rearrangement joins TRBV5-6 to TRBJ2-7; no firm D call. Looked up from germline, CDR1 is SGHDT and CDR2 is YYEEEE. The CDR3 contains 15 residues. V was clipped by 2 bases and J by 3 bases, with 15 bases between them. This CDR3 is CASSFLRSHLYEQYF. The CDR3 bases are TGTGCCAGCAGCTTTTTACGGAGTCATCTCTACGAGCAGTACTTC.

The V and J genes are TRBV7-9 and TRBJ2-1, with D maybe TRBD2 (5 bases). Per germline, CDR1 SEHNR and CDR2 FQNEAQ (reference sequence). V lost 8 bases to trimming and J lost 6 bases, with 17 bases between them. This CDR3 has 14 residues. The CDR3 nucleotides are TGTGCCAGCCCTAGCCCGGGGAGACCCAATGAGCAGTTCTTC. It is translated as CASPSPGRPNEQFF. Variable domain in full (rest from reference TRBV7-9 and TRBJ2-1): DTGVSQNPRHKITKRGQNVTFRCDPISEHNRLYWYRQTLGQGPEFLTYFQNEAQLEKSRLLSDRFSAERPKGSFSTLEIQRTEQGDSAMYLCASPSPGRPNEQFFGPGTRLTVL.

The rearrangement uses TRBV7-9 and TRBJ2-3; TRBD2 agrees at 8 bases. The CDR3 length is 15 residues. V was pared by 7 bases and J by 4 bases, with 10 bases of the junction left unmatched. Germline V lookup: CDR1 SEHNR, CDR2 FQNEAQ (reference sequence). The chain's CDR3 is CASMVAGTNADTQYF. As DNA, the CDR3 is TGTGCCAGCATGGTAGCGGGAACCAATGCAGATACGCAGTATTTT.

The chain couples TRBV19 to TRBJ1-1, with TRBD1 identical over 9 bases. CDR3 size: 15 residues. Trimming removed 5 bases from V and 1 base from J; junction bases left unmatched: 5. The germline V gene has CDR1 LNHDA and CDR2 SQIVND (reference sequence). CDR3 bases: TGTGCCAGTAGTGACCGACAGGGGGGGAACACTGAAGCTTTCTTT. Protein sequence: CASSDRQGGNTEAFF.

V and J are TRBV5-1 and TRBJ1-1; D is perhaps TRBD1 (5 bases). Trimming stripped 4 bases from V and 2 bases from J, with 12 bases between. Germline CDR1 reads SGHRS; CDR2 reads YFSETQ. CDR3 size: 14 residues. CDR3 nucleotides: TGCGCCAGCAGCAGCGGGGGACCTAACACTGAAGCTTTCTTT. The encoded protein is CASSSGGPNTEAFF.

The genes are TRBV5-6 and TRBJ1-5; TRBD1 aligns across 9 bases. V was pared by 0 bases and J by 3 bases, with 1 base of the junction left unmatched. Germline V CDR1 and CDR2: SGHDT, YYEEEE. The CDR3 totals 15 residues. The CDR3 DNA sequence: TGTGCCAGCAGCTTGGGGGACAGGGACAATCAGCCCCAGCATTTT. Amino acids: CASSLGDRDNQPQHF.

The chain employs TRBV11-3 and TRBJ2-3; 8 bases align to TRBD2. Germline loops: CDR1 SGHNT, CDR2 YENEEA. J was trimmed by 2 bases and V by 8 bases; bases with no gene match: 9. The CDR3 loop spans 15 amino acids. CDR3 loop: CASRGRGGNTDTQYF. The DNA of the CDR3 is TGTGCCAGCCGTGGGCGCGGGGGGAACACAGATACGCAGTATTTT.